These T cell receptor beta chains were read from a single sample in a study of shared clonotypes between healthy human individuals. Some clones are missing from TCRdb's copy, which holds only in-frame ones; the method was immunoSEQ multiplex PCR. This table holds some 1,100,000 clones, more than 75% found once. The sequenced material came from memory CD4+ T cells from PBMCs. These receptors all come from a man younger than 35 in good health. Some clones in this sample may be carry-over from other donors' samples. The CDR3 runs from the conserved cysteine through the conserved F or W. Only part of the rows carry a size: once, few, many, or a class if the clone is expanded.

CDR3: CASSEELTGTGNTIYF; V: TRBV9; size: .; J: TRBJ1-3
CDR3: CAWRGPLGRGSFLEQYF; V: TRBV30; size: .; J: TRBJ2-7
CDR3: CASSTGSYEQYF; V: TRBV28; size: once; J: TRBJ2-7
CDR3: CASSETANYGYTF; V: TRBV2; size: .; J: TRBJ1-2
CDR3: CASSIGPWGAAYNEQFF; V: TRBV9; size: .; J: TRBJ2-1
CDR3: CASSRTTGLAGGGELFF; V: TRBV7-8; size: .; J: TRBJ2-2
CDR3: CASSLGYAGNQPQHF; V: TRBV2; size: .; J: TRBJ1-5
CDR3: CASSDRGLANNEQFF; V: TRBV2; size: .; J: TRBJ2-1
CDR3: CASSPRKGTGELFF; V: TRBV18; size: .; J: TRBJ2-2
CDR3: CSVEGQFKETQYF; V: TRBV29-1; size: .; J: TRBJ2-5
CDR3: CASSSVAGGTYEQYF; V: TRBV7-2; size: .; J: TRBJ2-7
CDR3: CASRDLETQYF; V: TRBV18; size: .; J: TRBJ2-5
CDR3: CASSSQPGTVLDTQYF; V: TRBV7-2; size: .; J: TRBJ2-3
CDR3: CAWSGAGSTDTQYF; V: TRBV30; size: .; J: TRBJ2-3
CDR3: CASSTLPAGVEIEQYF; V: TRBV28; size: .; J: TRBJ2-7
CDR3: CASSQEFGPRWGGWKFF; V: TRBV4-1; size: once; J: TRBJ2-1
CDR3: CASSSTDYTKLFF; V: TRBV28; size: .; J: TRBJ1-4
CDR3: CASSPRDRGTGELFF; V: TRBV9; size: .; J: TRBJ2-2
CDR3: CAGGSRTANNYGYTF; V: TRBV19; size: .; J: TRBJ1-2
CDR3: CASLQGAGELFF; V: TRBV6-5; size: .; J: TRBJ2-2
CDR3: CASSSLTGAGELFF; V: TRBV11-2; size: .; J: TRBJ2-2
CDR3: CASSPSRGNYGYTF; V: TRBV19; size: few; J: TRBJ1-2
CDR3: CASSPRDSGGAYNEQFF; V: TRBV4-1; size: .; J: TRBJ2-1
CDR3: CASSVTGIGEQYF; V: TRBV7-2; size: many; J: TRBJ2-7
CDR3: CASKRDPGDEQFF; V: TRBV6-5; size: once; J: TRBJ2-1
CDR3: CASKNRGGSNQPQHF; V: TRBV6-6; size: .; J: TRBJ1-5
CDR3: CASSRLAGGKEQYF; V: TRBV28; size: .; J: TRBJ2-7
CDR3: CASSQERLRGNTIYF; V: TRBV14; size: few; J: TRBJ1-3
CDR3: CASRSSESYEQYF; V: TRBV28; size: once; J: TRBJ2-7